This T cell receptor (beta chain) was obtained from a study of tumor and adjacent non-tumor tissue in lung cancer. Overall study context: Patients were aged roughly 30 to 76, 9 to 10 men and roughly 5 women, stage I to III. General observations from the study: Compared with tumor, normal lung showed significantly lower TCR diversity. Tumor repertoires had a smaller top 100 clone share than normal lung.

This sample's RNA came from whole unsorted tissue. Newly diagnosed lung cancer patients had thoracic surgery in China, August–November 2014, without prior chemotherapy. On this clonotype: Its antigen is not identified. One end of the junction fails to match germline, which may point to a read error.

Germline loops: CDR1 MDHEN, CDR2 SYDVKM. The CDR3 runs 15 residues. TCRbeta libraries were built with three rounds of nested PCR, modified from ARM-PCR. TCRdb recomputed calls from the multiplex PCR reads with MiXCR, one row per CDR3 protein. The sample carries 90,000 to 110,000 distinct CDR3 sequences, around 75% recorded once. Sequencing was carried out using lung tumor tissue. This TCR derives from a woman aged 60 to 75 with non-small cell lung cancer. The chain is built from TRBV28 and TRBJ1-2; possible D gene TRBD1, 5 bases. CDR3 sequence (DNA): TGTGCCAGCATTTTACCCGCTCAGGGAAAGTATGGCTACACCTTC. Its protein is CASILPAQGKYGYTF.